This section outlines one TCR beta chain sequence together with its context. Its antigen is as yet unknown. Repertoires were generated with immunoSEQ multiplex PCR, while TCRdb's copy carries only in-frame clones and drops some. The sample contains 95,000 to 150,000 clones, roughly nine tenths of which appear only once. This sample is drawn from a study of T cell responses to AZD1222 COVID-19 vaccine. At the level of the study: Second-dose schedules of about 4 or about 12 weeks were combined.

General study results and limits: Recipients of AZD1222 seropositive at baseline numbered only 6 or 7. In the spike-specific TCR repertoire, nearly half reportedly target unmutated variant regions.

CDR3 length: 14 residues. V shed 2 bases and J shed 0 bases, with 8 bases lying between them. The germline V gene has CDR1 SGHKS and CDR2 YYEKEE (reference sequence). The sample consisted of peripheral blood, taken on day 0 of AZD1222 vaccination. The sequence was collected from an adult in good health. The rearrangement uses TRBV5-5 and TRBJ1-1; weak D call: TRBD1 (5 bases). Written as DNA, the CDR3 is TGTGCCAGCAGCTTCGGGGCCATGAACACTGAAGCTTTCTTT. Its translation: CASSFGAMNTEAFF.